The present TCR beta chain was sequenced within a study of regulatory T cells in long-lasting Graves disease. Time point given: persistent/refractory GD, antithyroid drugs over 5 years with positive TRAb. The TCR library was prepared using RNA isolated from PBMCs. Losses at the gene ends were 5 bases for V and 6 bases for J; bases not matched to a gene: 9. Germline V gene lookup returns CDR1 SEHNR and CDR2 FQNEAQ (reference sequence). CDR3 length: 15 amino acids. TCR beta libraries were built with iRepertoire HTBI primers and Arm-PCR of CDR3 regions. MiXCR was run by TCRdb on the multiplex PCR reads, yielding one entry per CDR3 protein. The top ten hold 40% to 55% of the sample, which has about 660,000 distinct CDR3 sequences, 30% seen once. General study points: Those with persistent disease had in common more public clonotypes (around 2,500) than new patients (roughly 930). Gene preferences differed: TRBV28, TRBJ1-2, TRBJ2-5 in persistent cases.

This clonotype came up a few times. Its target is not known. The TCR comes from a female donor with Graves disease. Sample: peripheral blood mononuclear cells (PBMCs), taken when the disease was refractory, from a patient treated with antithyroid drugs. This chain joins TRBV7-9 and TRBJ1-4; 7 bases fit TRBD1. CDR3 DNA: TGTGCCAGCAGCCGGACAGGCCGGGGGGATGAAAAACTGTTTTTT. The encoded protein is CASSRTGRGDEKLFF.